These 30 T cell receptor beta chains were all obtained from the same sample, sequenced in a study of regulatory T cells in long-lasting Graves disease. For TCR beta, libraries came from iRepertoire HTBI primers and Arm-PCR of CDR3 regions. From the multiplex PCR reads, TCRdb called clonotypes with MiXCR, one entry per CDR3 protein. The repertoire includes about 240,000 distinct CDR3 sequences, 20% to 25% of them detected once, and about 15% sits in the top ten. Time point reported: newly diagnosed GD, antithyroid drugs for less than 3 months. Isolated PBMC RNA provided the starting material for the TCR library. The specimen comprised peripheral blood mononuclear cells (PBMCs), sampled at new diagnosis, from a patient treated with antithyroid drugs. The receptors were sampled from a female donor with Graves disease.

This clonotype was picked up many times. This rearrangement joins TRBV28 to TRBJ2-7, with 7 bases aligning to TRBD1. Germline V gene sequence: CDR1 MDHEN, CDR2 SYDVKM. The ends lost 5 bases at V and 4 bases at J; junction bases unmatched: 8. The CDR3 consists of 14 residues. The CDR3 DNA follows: TGTGCCAGCAGTCGACGGGGACAGAGATACGAGCAGTACTTC. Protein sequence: CASSRRGQRYEQYF.

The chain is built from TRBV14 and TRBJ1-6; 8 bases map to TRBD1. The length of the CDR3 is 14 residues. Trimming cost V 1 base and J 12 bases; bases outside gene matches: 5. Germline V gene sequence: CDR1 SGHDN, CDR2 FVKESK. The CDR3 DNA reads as TGTGCCAGCAGCCAAGGCAGGGGGCGAGGACCCCTCCACTTT. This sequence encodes CASSQGRGRGPLHF.

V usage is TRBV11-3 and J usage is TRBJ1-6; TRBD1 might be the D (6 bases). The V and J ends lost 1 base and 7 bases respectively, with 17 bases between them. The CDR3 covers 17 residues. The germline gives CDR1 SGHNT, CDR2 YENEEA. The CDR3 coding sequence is TGTGCCAGCAGCTTAGTAAAGGGGGTCGCCCGGAATTCACCCCTCCACTTT. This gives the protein CASSLVKGVARNSPLHF.

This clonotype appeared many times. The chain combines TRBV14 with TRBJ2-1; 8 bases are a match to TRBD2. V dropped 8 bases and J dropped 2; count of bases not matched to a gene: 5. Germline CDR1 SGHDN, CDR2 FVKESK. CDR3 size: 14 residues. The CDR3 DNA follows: TGTGCCAGCCGCAAACTAGCGGCCTACAATGAGCAGTTCTTC. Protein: CASRKLAAYNEQFF. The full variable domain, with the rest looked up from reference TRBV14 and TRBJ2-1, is EAGVTQFPSHSVIEKGQTVTLRCDPISGHDNLYWYRRVMGKEIKFLLHFVKESKQDESGMPNNRFLAERTGGTYSTLKVQPAELEDSGVYFCASRKLAAYNEQFFGPGTRLTVL.

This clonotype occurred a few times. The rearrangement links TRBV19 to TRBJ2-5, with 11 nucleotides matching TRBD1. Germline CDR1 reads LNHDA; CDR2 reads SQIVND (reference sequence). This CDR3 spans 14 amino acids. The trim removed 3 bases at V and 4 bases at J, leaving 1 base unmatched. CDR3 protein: CASSMGQGGETQYF. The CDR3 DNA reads TGTGCCAGTAGTATGGGACAGGGGGGAGAGACCCAGTACTTC.

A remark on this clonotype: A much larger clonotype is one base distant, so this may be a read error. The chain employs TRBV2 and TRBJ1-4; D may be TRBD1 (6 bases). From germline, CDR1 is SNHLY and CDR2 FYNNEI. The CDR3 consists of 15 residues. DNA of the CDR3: TGTGCCAGCAGCCGTACAGGGCCCACTAGTGAAAAACTGTTTTTT. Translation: CASSRTGPTSEKLFF.

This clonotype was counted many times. The CDR3 coding sequence is TGCAGCGTTGGCGGCAGTATGAACACCGGGGAGCTGTTTTTT. It is translated as CSVGGSMNTGELFF. J is TRBJ2-2 and V is TRBV29-1; no clear D. The V gene's germline CDR1 is SQVTM and CDR2 ANQGSEA. The germline V and J ends were trimmed by 4 bases and 1 base, with 10 bases remaining between them. The length of the CDR3 is 14 residues.

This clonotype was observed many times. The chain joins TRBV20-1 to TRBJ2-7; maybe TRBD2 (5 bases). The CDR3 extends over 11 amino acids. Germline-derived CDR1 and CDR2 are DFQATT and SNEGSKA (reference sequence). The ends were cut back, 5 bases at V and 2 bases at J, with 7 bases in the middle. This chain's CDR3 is CSAPGAYEQYF. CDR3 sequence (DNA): TGCAGTGCTCCCGGGGCCTACGAGCAGTACTTC.

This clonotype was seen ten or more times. In DNA, the CDR3 is TGCGCCAGCAGCTTTGACAGTTCCAGCTCCTACGAGCAGTACTTC. Protein sequence: CASSFDSSSSYEQYF. The chain combines TRBV5-1 with TRBJ2-7; tentatively, D is TRBD1 (5 bases). This CDR3 spans 15 amino acids. Germline values: CDR1 SGHRS, CDR2 YFSETQ. Between the trimmed V and J ends, which lost 2 bases and 0 bases, there was a span of 12 bases.

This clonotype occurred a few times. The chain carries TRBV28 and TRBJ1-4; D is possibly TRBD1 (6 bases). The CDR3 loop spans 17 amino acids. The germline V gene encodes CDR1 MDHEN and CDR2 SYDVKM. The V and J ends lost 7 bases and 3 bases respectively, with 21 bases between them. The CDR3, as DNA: TGTGCCAGCAACACCATCCGTTCAGGGGTCGCTAATGAAAAACTGTTTTTT. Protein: CASNTIRSGVANEKLFF.

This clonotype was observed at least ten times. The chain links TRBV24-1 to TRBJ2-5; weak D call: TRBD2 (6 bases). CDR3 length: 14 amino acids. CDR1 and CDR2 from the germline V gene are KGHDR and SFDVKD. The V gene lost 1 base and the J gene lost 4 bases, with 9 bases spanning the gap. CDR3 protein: CATSDLVGGETQYF. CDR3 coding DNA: TGTGCCACCAGTGATTTAGTGGGAGGAGAGACCCAGTACTTC.

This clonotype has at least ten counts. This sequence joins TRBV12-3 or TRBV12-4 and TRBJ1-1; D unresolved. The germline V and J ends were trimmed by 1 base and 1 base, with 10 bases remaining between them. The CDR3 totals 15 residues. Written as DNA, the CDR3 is TGTGCCAGCAGTTTAGGTACAGCCTCGAACACTGAAGCTTTCTTT. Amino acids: CASSLGTASNTEAFF.

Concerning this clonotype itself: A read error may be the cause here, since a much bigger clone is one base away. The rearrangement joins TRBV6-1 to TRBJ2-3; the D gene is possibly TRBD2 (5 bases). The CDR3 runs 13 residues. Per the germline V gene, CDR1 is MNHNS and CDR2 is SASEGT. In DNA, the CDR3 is TGTGCCAGCAGTACCGGGTGGGGAGATACGCTGTATTTT. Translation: CASSTGWGDTLYF.

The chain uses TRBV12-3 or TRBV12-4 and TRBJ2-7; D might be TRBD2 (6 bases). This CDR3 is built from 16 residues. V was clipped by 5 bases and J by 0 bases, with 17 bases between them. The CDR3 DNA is TGTGCCAGCAGTCCCTATCAGGGACTCCACTCCTACGAGCAGTACTTC. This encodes CASSPYQGLHSYEQYF.

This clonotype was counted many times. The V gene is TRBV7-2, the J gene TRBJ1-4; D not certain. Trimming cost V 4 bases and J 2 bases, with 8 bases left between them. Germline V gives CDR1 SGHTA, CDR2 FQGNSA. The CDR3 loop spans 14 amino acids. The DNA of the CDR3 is TGTGCCAGCAGCTCGGGTTGGACTAATGAAAAACTGTTTTTT. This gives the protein CASSSGWTNEKLFF.

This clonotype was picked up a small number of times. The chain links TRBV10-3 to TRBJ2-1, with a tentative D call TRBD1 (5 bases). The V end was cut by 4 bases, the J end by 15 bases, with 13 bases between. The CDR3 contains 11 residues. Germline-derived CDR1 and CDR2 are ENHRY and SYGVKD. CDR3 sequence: CAISGTRDRFF. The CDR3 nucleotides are TGTGCCATCAGTGGGACCAGGGATCGGTTCTTC.

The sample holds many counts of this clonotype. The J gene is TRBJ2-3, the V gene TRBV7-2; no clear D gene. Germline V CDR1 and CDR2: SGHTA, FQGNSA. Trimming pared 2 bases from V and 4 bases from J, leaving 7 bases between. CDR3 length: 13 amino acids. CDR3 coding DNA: TGTGCCAGCAGCTTAAGAGTAGCAGATACGCAGTATTTT. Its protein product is CASSLRVADTQYF.

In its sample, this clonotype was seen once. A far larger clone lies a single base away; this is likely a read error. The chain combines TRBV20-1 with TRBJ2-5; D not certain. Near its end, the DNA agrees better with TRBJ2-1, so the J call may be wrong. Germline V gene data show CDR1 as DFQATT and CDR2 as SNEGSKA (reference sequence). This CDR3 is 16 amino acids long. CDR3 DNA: TGCAGTGCTGGAGCCGACTTGGGATCCTCCTACAATGAGCAGTTCTTC. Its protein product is CSAGADLGSSYNEQFF.

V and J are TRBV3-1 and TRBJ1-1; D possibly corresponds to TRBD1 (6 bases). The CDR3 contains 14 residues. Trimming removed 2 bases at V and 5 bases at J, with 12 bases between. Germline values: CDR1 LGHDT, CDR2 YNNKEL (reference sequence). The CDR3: CASSQSGGPTEAFF. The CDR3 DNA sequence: TGTGCCAGCAGCCAATCGGGGGGGCCGACTGAAGCTTTCTTT.

The CDR3 DNA reads TGTGCCAGTAGTAGCGAATACAGGGAGGGGGCCAACGTCCTGACTTTC. The encoded protein is CASSSEYREGANVLTF. The chain carries TRBV19 and TRBJ2-6, with D maybe TRBD1 (6 bases). The CDR3 covers 16 residues. The V end lost 4 bases, the J end lost 4 bases, and 14 bases lay between the germline ends. CDR1 is LNHDA, CDR2 SQIVND, per germline (reference sequence).

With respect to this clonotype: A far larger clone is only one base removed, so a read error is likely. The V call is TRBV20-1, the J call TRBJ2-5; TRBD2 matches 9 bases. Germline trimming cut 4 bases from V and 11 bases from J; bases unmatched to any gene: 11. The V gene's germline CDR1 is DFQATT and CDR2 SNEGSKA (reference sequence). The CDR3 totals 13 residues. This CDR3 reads CSATSGIHNEQYF. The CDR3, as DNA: TGCAGTGCTACTAGCGGGATCCACAATGAGCAGTACTTC.

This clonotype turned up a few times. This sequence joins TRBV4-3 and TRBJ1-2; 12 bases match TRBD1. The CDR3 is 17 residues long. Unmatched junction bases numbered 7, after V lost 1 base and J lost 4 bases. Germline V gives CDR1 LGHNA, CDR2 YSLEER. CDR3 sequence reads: CASSQGRDRGRGYGYTF. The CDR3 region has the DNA TGCGCCAGCAGCCAAGGCCGGGACAGGGGGCGCGGCTATGGCTACACCTTC.

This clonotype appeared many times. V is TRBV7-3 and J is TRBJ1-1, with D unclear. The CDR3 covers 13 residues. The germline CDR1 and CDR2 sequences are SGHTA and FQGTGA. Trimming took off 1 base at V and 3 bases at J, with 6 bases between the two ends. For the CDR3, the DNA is TGTGCCAGCAGCTTAAGTTCCGACACTGAAGCTTTCTTT. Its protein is CASSLSSDTEAFF.

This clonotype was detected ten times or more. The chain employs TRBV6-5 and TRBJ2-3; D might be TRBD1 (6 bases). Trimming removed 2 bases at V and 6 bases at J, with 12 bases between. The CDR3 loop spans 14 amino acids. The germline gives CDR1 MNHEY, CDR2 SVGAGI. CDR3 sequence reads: CASSYDAGADTQYF. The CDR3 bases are TGTGCCAGCAGTTACGACGCAGGGGCCGATACGCAGTATTTT.

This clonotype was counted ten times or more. CDR3 DNA: TGTGCCAGCAATCCAATCGGGGGCGCTCGGAACACTGAAGCTTTCTTT. It translates to CASNPIGGARNTEAFF. V gene TRBV28 combines with J gene TRBJ1-1, with TRBD1 as a possible D gene (6 bases). Trimming took off 7 bases at V and 1 base at J, with 19 bases between the two ends. Per the germline V gene, CDR1 is MDHEN and CDR2 is SYDVKM. The CDR3 spans 16 residues.

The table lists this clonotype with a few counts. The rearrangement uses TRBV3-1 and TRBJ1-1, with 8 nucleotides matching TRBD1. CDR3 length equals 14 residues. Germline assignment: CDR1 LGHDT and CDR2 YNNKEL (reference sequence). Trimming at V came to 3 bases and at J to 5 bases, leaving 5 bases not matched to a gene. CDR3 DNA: TGTGCCAGCAGCCAGACAGGGGTGGGGACTGAAGCTTTCTTT. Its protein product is CASSQTGVGTEAFF.

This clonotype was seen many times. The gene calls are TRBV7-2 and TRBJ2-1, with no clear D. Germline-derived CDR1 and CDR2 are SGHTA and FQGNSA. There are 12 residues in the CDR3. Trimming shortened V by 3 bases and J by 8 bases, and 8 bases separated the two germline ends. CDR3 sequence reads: CASSFPGYEQFF. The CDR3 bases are TGTGCCAGCAGCTTCCCGGGTTATGAGCAGTTCTTC.

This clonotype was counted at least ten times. The CDR3 loop is CSARLLDRGGGGYTF. The CDR3 DNA follows: TGCAGTGCTAGACTTTTAGACAGAGGCGGGGGCGGCTACACCTTC. The chain joins TRBV20-1 to TRBJ1-2; maybe TRBD1 (6 bases). Germline V lookup: CDR1 DFQATT, CDR2 SNEGSKA (reference sequence). V was trimmed by 2 bases and J by 8 bases, leaving 21 bases between them. There are 15 residues in the CDR3.

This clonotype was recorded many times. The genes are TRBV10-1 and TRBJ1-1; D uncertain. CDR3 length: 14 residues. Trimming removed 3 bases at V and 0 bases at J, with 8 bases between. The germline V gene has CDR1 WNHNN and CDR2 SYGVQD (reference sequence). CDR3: CASSERIMNTEAFF. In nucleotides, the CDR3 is TGCGCCAGCAGTGAACGGATCATGAACACTGAAGCTTTCTTT.

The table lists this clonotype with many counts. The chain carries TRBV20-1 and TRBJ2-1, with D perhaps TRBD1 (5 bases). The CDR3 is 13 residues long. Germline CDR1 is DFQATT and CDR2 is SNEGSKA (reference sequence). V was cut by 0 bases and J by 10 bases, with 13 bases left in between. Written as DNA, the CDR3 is TGCAGTGCTAGAGATCTAGGGGTCCAGGAGCAGTTCTTC. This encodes CSARDLGVQEQFF.